This entry lists 30 T cell receptor beta chains sequenced from one sample in a study of cytomegalovirus exposure and HLA in healthy donors (dated 2017 in TCRdb). The method was the immunoSEQ multiplex PCR assay. TCRdb limited this immuneACCESS table to in-frame rearrangements with V and J called. A share of clones is missing; checked studies link under half to unresolved V genes, and the rest is unexplained. In this sample the table shows some 170,000 clones, 85% of which occur a single time. Clones ranked in the top ten supply approximately 2.4% of the sample. The sequencing sample was made of PBMCs. The origin of the receptors is a man aged 25-45 years in good health and CMV-seropositive.

To note about this clone: Different DNA sequences within this sample yield the same CDR3. J is TRBJ2-7 and V is TRBV7-9; 7 bases line up with TRBD1. The ends lost 5 bases at V and 2 bases at J; junction bases unmatched: 6. Germline V gives CDR1 SEHNR, CDR2 FQNEAQ (reference sequence). CDR3 length equals 14 residues. The chain's CDR3 is CASSPTGAAYEQYF. In DNA form, the CDR3 reads TGTGCCAGCAGCCCTACAGGGGCAGCCTACGAGCAGTACTTC.

In this sample, this clone turned up many times. DNA for the CDR3: TGTGCCAGCAGCTTACTGACAGGGTACGAGCAGTACTTC. Translated: CASSLLTGYEQYF. This chain connects TRBV7-9 to TRBJ2-7, with 7 bases lining up with TRBD1. CDR3 length: 13 amino acids. V lost 2 bases and J lost 4; bases outside the gene matches: 2. Germline V lookup: CDR1 SEHNR, CDR2 FQNEAQ (reference sequence).

The chain couples TRBV9 to TRBJ2-5; no firm D call. Trimming removed 0 bases at V and 3 bases at J, with 3 bases between. Germline loops: CDR1 SGDLS, CDR2 YYNGEE. The CDR3 covers 12 residues. The CDR3 DNA is TGTGCCAGCAGCGTAGCTGAAGAGACCCAGTACTTC. Translating gives CASSVAEETQYF.

This clone has only a few counts. The chain uses TRBV4-3 and TRBJ2-7, with D possibly TRBD1 on 6 matching bases. V was shortened by 0 bases and J by 3 bases, with 12 bases between the two germline ends. The CDR3 runs to 15 residues. Germline CDR1 is LGHNA and CDR2 is YSLEER. This CDR3 reads CASSQESQGNYEQYF. CDR3 coding DNA: TGCGCCAGCAGCCAAGAAAGCCAGGGGAACTACGAGCAGTACTTC.

The V and J genes are TRBV6-1 and TRBJ1-2; the D is unclear. The V end lost 2 bases, the J end lost 5 bases, and 15 bases lay between the germline ends. This CDR3 spans 15 amino acids. From germline, CDR1 is MNHNS and CDR2 SASEGT. The DNA of the CDR3 is TGTGCCAGCAGTGAACTCGGGGTCAATTCGTATGGCTACACCTTC. Protein sequence: CASSELGVNSYGYTF.

V is TRBV7-9 and J is TRBJ1-1; 8 nucleotides align to TRBD1. The CDR3 runs to 15 residues. The germline CDR1 and CDR2 sequences are SEHNR and FQNEAQ (reference sequence). Losses at the gene ends were 5 bases for V and 0 bases for J; bases not matched to a gene: 5. The CDR3 loop is CASSGWTGMNTEAFF. CDR3 nucleotides: TGTGCCAGCAGCGGGTGGACAGGGATGAACACTGAAGCTTTCTTT.

The V call is TRBV19, the J call TRBJ2-1; possible D gene TRBD2, 5 bases. V was trimmed by 7 bases and J by 8 bases, leaving 18 bases between them. Germline V gene sequence: CDR1 LNHDA, CDR2 SQIVND (reference sequence). The CDR3 is 14 residues long. The CDR3 sequence is CASTRELERDEQFF. CDR3 DNA: TGTGCCAGTACCCGGGAACTGGAGAGGGATGAGCAGTTCTTC.

This clone occurred once. The chain has TRBV27 and TRBJ2-7; TRBD1 matches at 9 bases. Germline CDR1 reads MNHEY; CDR2 reads SMNVEV (reference sequence). J lost 4 bases, V lost 3 bases, and 16 bases had no gene match. The CDR3 is 18 amino acids. The DNA of the CDR3 is TGTGCCAGCAGTTTCCGCTTTGACAGGACAGGGGCTCAGTACGAGCAGTACTTC. This encodes CASSFRFDRTGAQYEQYF.

CDR3 loop: CASSEKRQGYEQYF. The CDR3 DNA follows: TGCGCCAGCAGTGAGAAGCGACAGGGATACGAGCAGTACTTC. The chain has TRBV10-2 and TRBJ2-7, with 7 bases lining up with TRBD1. There are 14 residues in the CDR3. J gave up 4 bases and V 2 bases, and 5 bases lay outside the gene matches. The germline CDR1 and CDR2 sequences are WSHSY and SAAADI.

The chain joins TRBV27 to TRBJ1-6, with D possibly matching TRBD1 (5 bases). The germline V gene has CDR1 MNHEY and CDR2 SMNVEV (reference sequence). The germline V and J ends were trimmed by 4 bases and 8 bases, with 18 bases remaining between them. This CDR3 is built from 16 residues. CDR3 bases: TGTGCCAGCAGTTCGGGTGGGGGGGAAGTTTATTCACCCCTCCACTTT. This encodes CASSSGGGEVYSPLHF.

The rearrangement uses TRBV4-3 and TRBJ2-7, with D possibly being TRBD1 (6 bases). Trimming removed 1 base from V and 2 bases from J, with 12 bases in between. The V gene's germline CDR1 is LGHNA and CDR2 YSLEER. The CDR3 contains 15 residues. The CDR3 sequence: CASSQGRQAAYEQYF. The DNA of the CDR3 is TGCGCCAGCAGCCAAGGTCGACAGGCCGCCTACGAGCAGTACTTC.

V and J are TRBV15 and TRBJ2-7; the match to TRBD1 covers 9 bases. Trimming took 0 bases from V and 9 from J; bases not matched to a gene: 9. The CDR3 is 15 residues long. Germline lookup yields CDR1 LNHNV and CDR2 YYDKDF (reference sequence). The CDR3 sequence: CATSRDGGTGRRQYF. The CDR3 DNA sequence: TGTGCCACCAGCAGAGATGGCGGGACAGGGCGAAGGCAGTACTTC.

V gene TRBV9 combines with J gene TRBJ1-5, with D tentatively TRBD1 (6 bases). This CDR3 is 14 amino acids long. Germline CDR1 SGDLS, CDR2 YYNGEE. Trimming stripped 4 bases from V and 7 bases from J, with 15 bases between. The chain's CDR3 is CASSIGTSRQPQHF. The DNA for the CDR3 is TGTGCCAGCAGCATCGGGACAAGCCGACAGCCCCAGCATTTT. The variable domain in full, completed from reference TRBV9 and TRBJ1-5, reads DSGVTQTPKHLITATGQRVTLRCSPRSGDLSVYWYQQSLDQGLQFLIQYYNGEERAKGNILERFSAQQFPDLHSELNLSSLELGDSALYFCASSIGTSRQPQHFGDGTRLSIL.

There are a few counts of this clone. J is TRBJ1-4 and V is TRBV27; D remains unclear. The ends were cut back, 6 bases at V and 10 bases at J, with 15 bases in the middle. The germline CDR1 and CDR2 sequences are MNHEY and SMNVEV (reference sequence). The CDR3 loop spans 13 amino acids. CDR3 amino acids: CASSVTRSGKLFF. The CDR3 coding sequence is TGTGCCAGCAGCGTGACACGGAGCGGAAAACTGTTTTTT.

V is TRBV5-5 and J is TRBJ2-7; 12 bases fit TRBD1. From germline, CDR1 is SGHKS and CDR2 YYEKEE (reference sequence). V lost 5 bases and J lost 4; bases outside the gene matches: 4. The CDR3 runs to 14 residues. The CDR3 reads CASRGTGGTYEQYF. The DNA of the CDR3 is TGTGCCAGCAGAGGGACAGGGGGCACTTACGAGCAGTACTTC.

The CDR3 region is CASSLTGGSPFEQYF. The CDR3, as DNA: TGCGCCAGCAGCCTGACAGGGGGTTCACCATTTGAGCAGTACTTC. This sequence joins TRBV5-1 and TRBJ2-7; 9 bases align to TRBD1. J lost 7 bases, V lost 4 bases, and 12 bases had no gene match. The CDR3 is made up of 15 amino acids. CDR1 SGHRS and CDR2 YFSETQ come from the germline V gene.

The chain joins TRBV7-2 to TRBJ2-3; 11 positions agree with TRBD2. The CDR3 consists of 17 residues. Germline trimming cut 1 base from V and 3 bases from J; bases unmatched to any gene: 6. Germline values: CDR1 SGHTA, CDR2 FQGNSA. The CDR3 reads CASSLVPSGGFTDTQYF. The CDR3 DNA follows: TGTGCCAGCAGCTTAGTACCTAGCGGGGGGTTTACAGATACGCAGTATTTT.

This rearrangement joins TRBV9 to TRBJ1-6; D is uncertain. The ends were cut back, 3 bases at V and 7 bases at J, with 14 bases in the middle. Germline CDR1 and CDR2: SGDLS and YYNGEE. The CDR3 sequence is 15 residues long. CDR3 residues: CASSGSAALNSPLHF. The CDR3 DNA reads as TGTGCCAGCAGCGGGTCGGCGGCCTTGAATTCACCCCTCCACTTT.

This clone was seen just once. The chain is built from TRBV29-1 and TRBJ2-1, with 13 bases lining up with TRBD2. The CDR3 covers 14 residues. Germline lookup yields CDR1 SQVTM and CDR2 ANQGSEA. V lost 5 bases, J lost 9 bases, and 7 bases stayed unmatched. The CDR3 is CSVRTGTSGVEQFF. As DNA, the CDR3 is TGCAGCGTTAGGACCGGGACTAGCGGGGTTGAGCAGTTCTTC.

This sequence joins TRBV4-3 and TRBJ2-1; 8 bases align to TRBD2. Germline loops: CDR1 LGHNA, CDR2 YSLEER. V gave up 2 bases and J gave up 7 bases; unmatched junction bases: 7. The CDR3 runs 15 residues. The CDR3 sequence: CASSQKGLDRNEQFF. In DNA, the CDR3 is TGCGCCAGCAGCCAAAAGGGACTAGACCGGAATGAGCAGTTCTTC.

This chain joins TRBV7-9 and TRBJ2-7, with 7 bases that match TRBD1. Germline V gene data show CDR1 as SEHNR and CDR2 as FQNEAQ (reference sequence). V lost 5 bases, J lost 1 base, and 14 bases stayed unmatched. This CDR3 spans 17 amino acids. The CDR3 DNA is TGTGCCAGCAGCCCACGGAGCCCCGGGGACAGATCCTACGAGCAGTACTTC. Residues: CASSPRSPGDRSYEQYF. The whole variable domain, remainder taken from reference TRBV7-9 and TRBJ2-7, is DTGVSQNPRHKITKRGQNVTFRCDPISEHNRLYWYRQTLGQGPEFLTYFQNEAQLEKSRLLSDRFSAERPKGSFSTLEIQRTEQGDSAMYLCASSPRSPGDRSYEQYFGPGTRLTVT.

This clone was seen a few times. The chain links TRBV9 to TRBJ2-7; 11 nucleotides match TRBD1. CDR1 SGDLS and CDR2 YYNGEE come from the germline V gene. V gave up 4 bases and J gave up 2 bases; unmatched junction bases: 5. The CDR3 covers 15 residues. CDR3 bases: TGTGCCAGCAGCCCGAGGACAGGGGGCCCCTACGAGCAGTACTTC. It encodes CASSPRTGGPYEQYF.

V gene TRBV10-3 combines with J gene TRBJ2-5, with TRBD2 matching 8 bases. The CDR3 has 14 amino acids. Germline assignment: CDR1 ENHRY and CDR2 SYGVKD. V gave up 7 bases and J gave up 7 bases; unmatched junction bases: 11. CDR3 bases: TGTGCCATCACGCCAGCGGGGGCCCCGGGGACCCAGTACTTC. Translating it yields CAITPAGAPGTQYF.

This clone was counted between two and nine times. Other DNA sequences in the same sample also yield this CDR3. The chain employs TRBV7-2 and TRBJ2-7; D perhaps matches TRBD1 (5 bases). With 1 base removed from V and 2 bases from J, the gap between germline ends came to 6 bases. The length of the CDR3 is 13 residues. CDR1 is SGHTA and CDR2 is FQGNSA in the germline V gene. In DNA form, the CDR3 reads TGTGCCAGCAGCTTAGGCAGGGCCTACGAGCAGTACTTC. Translation gives CASSLGRAYEQYF.

The V call is TRBV15, the J call TRBJ1-3; D unresolved. The CDR3 is 13 amino acids. Per germline, CDR1 LNHNV and CDR2 YYDKDF (reference sequence). Trimming left V 9 bases short and J 0 bases short, with 9 bases between. The DNA of the CDR3 is TGTGCCACTAGCCGGGGCTCTGGAAACACCATATATTTT. It is translated as CATSRGSGNTIYF.

The chain carries TRBV5-4 and TRBJ2-7; 8 bases match TRBD2. CDR1 and CDR2 from the germline V gene are SGHNT and YYREEE (reference sequence). This CDR3 has 14 amino acids. Trimming cost V 2 bases and J 7 bases; bases outside gene matches: 8. The CDR3 is CASSFINRGGEQYF. The DNA of the CDR3 is TGTGCCAGCAGCTTCATTAATCGGGGGGGGGAGCAGTACTTC.

CDR3 DNA: TGTGCCAGCAGCTCCGGACAGGGGGCGAAGACCCAGTACTTC. Its protein is CASSSGQGAKTQYF. This chain connects TRBV7-3 to TRBJ2-5, with 11 nucleotides matching TRBD1. The CDR3 has 14 residues. Germline CDR1 is SGHTA and CDR2 is FQGTGA. Germline trimming cut 4 bases from V and 6 bases from J; bases unmatched to any gene: 4. Full variable domain (rest looked up from reference TRBV7-3 and TRBJ2-5): GAGVSQTPSNKVTEKGKYVELRCDPISGHTALYWYRQSLGQGPEFLIYFQGTGAADDSGLPNDRFFAVRPEGSVSTLKIQRTERGDSAVYLCASSSGQGAKTQYFGPGTRLLVL.

The rearrangement links TRBV2 to TRBJ2-5, with TRBD2 identical over 7 bases. Germline V gives CDR1 SNHLY, CDR2 FYNNEI. Germline trimming cut 8 bases from V and 2 bases from J; bases unmatched to any gene: 5. CDR3 length: 13 amino acids. The CDR3 nucleotides are TGTGCCAGCGCAAGGACTAGGCAAGAGACCCAGTACTTC. Its translation: CASARTRQETQYF.

This clone was recorded a few times. The chain has TRBV30 and TRBJ2-7; TRBD2 aligns across 9 bases. Unmatched junction bases numbered 5, after V lost 2 bases and J lost 3 bases. The germline gives CDR1 GTSNPN, CDR2 SVGIG (reference sequence). CDR3 length: 14 amino acids. The CDR3 DNA is TGTGCCTGGAGTAGGCGGGGGGGGCGCTACGAGCAGTACTTC. As protein: CAWSRRGGRYEQYF.

V gene TRBV4-3 combines with J gene TRBJ2-5; TRBD2 matches 8 bases. CDR1 is LGHNA and CDR2 is YSLEER in the germline V gene. Trimming cost V 5 bases and J 3 bases; bases outside gene matches: 11. This CDR3 is built from 16 residues. CDR3: CASSSPVGSGEETQYF. The CDR3 nucleotides are TGCGCCAGCAGCTCCCCGGTGGGTAGCGGGGAAGAGACCCAGTACTTC.